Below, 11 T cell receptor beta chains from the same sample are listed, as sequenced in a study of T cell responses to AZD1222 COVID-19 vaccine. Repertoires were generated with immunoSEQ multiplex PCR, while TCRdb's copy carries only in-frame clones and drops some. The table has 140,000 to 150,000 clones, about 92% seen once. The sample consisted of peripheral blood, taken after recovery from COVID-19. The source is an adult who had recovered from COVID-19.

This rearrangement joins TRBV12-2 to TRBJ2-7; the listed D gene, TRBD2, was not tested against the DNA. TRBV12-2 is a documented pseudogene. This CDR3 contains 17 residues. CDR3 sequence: CASRLGGWGLAYYEQYF. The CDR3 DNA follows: TGTGCAAGTCGCTTAGGAGGGTGGGGACTAGCGTACTACGAGCAGTACTTC.

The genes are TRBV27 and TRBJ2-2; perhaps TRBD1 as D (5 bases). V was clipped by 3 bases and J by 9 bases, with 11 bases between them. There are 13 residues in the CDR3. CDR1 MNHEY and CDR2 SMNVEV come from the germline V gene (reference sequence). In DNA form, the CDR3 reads TGTGCCAGCAGTTTGTGGCAGGGCCGGGAGCTGTTTTTT. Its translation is CASSLWQGRELFF.

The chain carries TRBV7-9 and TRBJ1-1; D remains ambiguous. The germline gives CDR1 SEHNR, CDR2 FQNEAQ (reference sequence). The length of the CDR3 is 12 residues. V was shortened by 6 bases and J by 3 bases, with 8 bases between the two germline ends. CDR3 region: CASSPTDTEAFF. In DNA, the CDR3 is TGTGCCAGCAGTCCGACGGACACTGAAGCTTTCTTT.

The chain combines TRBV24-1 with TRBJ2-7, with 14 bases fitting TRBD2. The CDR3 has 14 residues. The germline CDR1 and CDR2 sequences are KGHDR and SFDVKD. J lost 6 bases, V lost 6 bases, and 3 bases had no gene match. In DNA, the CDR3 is TGTGCCACCAGTCCGGGACTAGCGGGAGTCGAGCAGTACTTC. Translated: CATSPGLAGVEQYF.

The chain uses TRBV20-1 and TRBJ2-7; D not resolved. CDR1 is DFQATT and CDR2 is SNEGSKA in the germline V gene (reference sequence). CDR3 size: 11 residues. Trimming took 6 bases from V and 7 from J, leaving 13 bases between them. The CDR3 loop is CSAPGEWEQYF. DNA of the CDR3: TGCAGTGCGCCAGGAGAGTGGGAGCAGTACTTC.

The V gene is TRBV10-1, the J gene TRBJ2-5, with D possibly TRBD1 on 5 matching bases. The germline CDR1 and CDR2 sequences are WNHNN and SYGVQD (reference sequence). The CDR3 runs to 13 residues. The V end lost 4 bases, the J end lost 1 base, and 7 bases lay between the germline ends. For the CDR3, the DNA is TGCGCCAGCAGTGGACAGATCCAAGAGACCCAGTACTTC. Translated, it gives CASSGQIQETQYF.

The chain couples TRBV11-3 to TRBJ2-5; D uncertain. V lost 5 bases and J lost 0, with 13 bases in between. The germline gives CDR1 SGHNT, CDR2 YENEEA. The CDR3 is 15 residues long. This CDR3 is CASSPGSEYQETQYF. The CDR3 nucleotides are TGTGCCAGCAGCCCAGGCTCGGAGTACCAAGAGACCCAGTACTTC.

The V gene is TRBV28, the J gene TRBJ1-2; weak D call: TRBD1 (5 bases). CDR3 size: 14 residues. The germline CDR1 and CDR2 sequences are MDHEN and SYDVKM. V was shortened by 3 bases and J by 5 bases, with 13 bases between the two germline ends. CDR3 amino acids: CASSLGRGPYGYTF. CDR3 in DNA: TGTGCCAGCAGTTTGGGAAGGGGTCCTTATGGCTACACCTTC.

The CDR3 is CASSQGWAGNEKLFF. The CDR3 DNA follows: TGTGCCAGCAGCCAAGGGTGGGCTGGGAATGAAAAACTGTTTTTT. The chain links TRBV14 to TRBJ1-4; D gene uncertain. The CDR3 covers 15 residues. Germline CDR1 reads SGHDN; CDR2 reads FVKESK. Trimming cost V 1 base and J 5 bases, with 11 bases left between them.

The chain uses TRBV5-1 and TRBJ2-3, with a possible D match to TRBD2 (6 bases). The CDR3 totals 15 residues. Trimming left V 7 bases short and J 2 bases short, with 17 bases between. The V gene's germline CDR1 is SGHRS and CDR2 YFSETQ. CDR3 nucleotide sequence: TGCGCCAGCCAGCCTGGCGGGATTGTCACAGATACGCAGTATTTT. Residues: CASQPGGIVTDTQYF.

CDR3 bases: TGTGCCAGCAGCCCCCGCGGGGGGAGACGAGAGACCCAGTACTTC. Encoded protein: CASSPRGGRRETQYF. This rearrangement joins TRBV12-1 to TRBJ2-5; the table names TRBD2, a call not compared with the DNA. TRBV12-1 is a documented pseudogene. This CDR3 comprises 15 residues.